One and the same sample provided the 10 T cell receptor beta chains below, sequenced in a study of cytomegalovirus exposure and HLA in healthy donors. The PCR had 60 Vbeta and 13 Jbeta primers. The table came from immunoSEQ multiplex PCR; TCRdb's copy has only in-frame clones and leaves some out. The sample lists tens of thousands of clones; about 53% were seen once. The sample comprised PBMCs. The receptors here all came from a woman in her forties in good health and CMV-seropositive.

The rearrangement uses TRBV15 and TRBJ1-2, with D perhaps matching TRBD1 (5 bases). This CDR3 has 14 amino acids. Deletions cut 0 bases from V and 8 bases from J, with 13 bases between. Per the germline V gene, CDR1 is LNHNV and CDR2 is YYDKDF (reference sequence). CDR3 coding DNA: TGTGCCACCAGCAGAGACAGGGTAGAGACAGGCTACACCTTC. It translates to CATSRDRVETGYTF.

This clone appeared once. The chain uses TRBV5-4 and TRBJ2-3; D is possibly TRBD2 (5 bases). V was shortened by 3 bases and J by 6 bases, with 8 bases between the two germline ends. The CDR3 is made up of 12 amino acids. The germline gives CDR1 SGHNT, CDR2 YYREEE (reference sequence). CDR3 region: CASSYVADTQYF. Here the CDR3 DNA reads TGTGCCAGCAGCTACGTAGCGGATACGCAGTATTTT.

This chain connects TRBV5-1 to TRBJ2-5; 11 positions match TRBD2. V shed 4 bases, J shed 4 bases, and the junction held 3 bases outside the gene matches. The germline V gene has CDR1 SGHRS and CDR2 YFSETQ. The CDR3 is 14 residues long. The CDR3 nucleotides are TGCGCCAGCAGCCCGGGACTAGCGGTAGAGACCCAGTACTTC. The encoded protein is CASSPGLAVETQYF.

The gene calls are TRBV5-1 and TRBJ2-7; D perhaps matches TRBD2 (7 bases). V gave up 4 bases and J gave up 2 bases, with 16 bases separating them. The CDR3 totals 15 residues. CDR1 and CDR2 (germline): SGHRS, YFSETQ. The CDR3 spells CASSMSGDKAYEQYF. The CDR3 DNA is TGCGCCAGCAGCATGAGCGGGGACAAAGCCTACGAGCAGTACTTC.

This clone was counted a few times. The genes are TRBV5-4 and TRBJ1-1, with 8 bases identical to TRBD1. The CDR3 runs to 14 residues. Germline V gene data show CDR1 as SGHNT and CDR2 as YYREEE (reference sequence). With 4 bases clipped from V and 7 bases from J, the junction kept 9 bases outside the gene matches. CDR3 in amino acids: CASSQRDRRNEAFF. CDR3 DNA: TGTGCCAGCAGCCAACGGGACAGGAGGAATGAAGCTTTCTTT.

A few counts support this clone. The V gene is TRBV7-2, the J gene TRBJ2-7; TRBD2 matches at 10 bases. CDR3 size: 14 residues. Per germline, CDR1 SGHTA and CDR2 FQGNSA. V was pared by 3 bases and J by 2 bases, with 1 base of the junction left unmatched. CDR3 DNA sequence: TGTGCCAGCAGCTTTAGCGGGGGGCCCTACGAGCAGTACTTC. As protein: CASSFSGGPYEQYF.

Turning to this clone: The junction does not match germline at one end; this may be a read error. The chain uses TRBV7-7 and TRBJ2-3, with 7 bases matching TRBD2. Germline-derived CDR1 and CDR2 are SSHAT and FNYEAQ (reference sequence). CDR3 length equals 15 residues. CDR3 protein: CASSLESGGTDTQYF. Here the CDR3 DNA reads TGTGCTAGCAGCTTAGAAAGCGGGGGCACAGATACGCAGTATTTT.

This clone was recorded once. The chain has TRBV9 and TRBJ2-5; 7 nucleotides match TRBD1. The CDR3 totals 17 residues. Germline V CDR1 and CDR2: SGDLS, YYNGEE. V dropped 4 bases and J dropped 1; count of bases not matched to a gene: 13. DNA for the CDR3: TGTGCCAGCAGCCAGTACCCTCCGACAGGGCCCCAAGAGACCCAGTACTTC. It translates to CASSQYPPTGPQETQYF.

The J gene is TRBJ2-1, the V gene TRBV7-9; 10 bases fit TRBD1. The trim removed 1 base at V and 6 bases at J, leaving 0 bases unmatched. CDR3 length: 14 residues. In germline, CDR1 is SEHNR, CDR2 FQNEAQ (reference sequence). The CDR3 DNA reads as TGTGCCAGCAGCTTAGGGACAGGGGGCAATGAGCAGTTCTTC. Amino acid sequence: CASSLGTGGNEQFF.

The rearrangement uses TRBV29-1 and TRBJ2-7, with D possibly being TRBD1 (7 bases). The CDR3 spans 15 residues. Germline CDR1 and CDR2: SQVTM and ANQGSEA. With 0 bases removed from V and 0 bases from J, the gap between germline ends came to 12 bases. The CDR3 sequence is CSVEDPGGSSYEQYF. The CDR3 DNA sequence: TGCAGCGTTGAAGATCCAGGGGGGAGCTCCTACGAGCAGTACTTC.